The text below deals with one TCR beta chain. The data originate from a study of blood T cell repertoires in COVID-19. Study in general: Specimens from acute and convalescent COVID-19 originated in the United States, Italy and Spain.

Sequencing was performed with immunoSEQ multiplex PCR; in TCRdb, only in-frame clones are kept and a portion is missing. The sample records about 16,000 clones, 90% to 95% being singletons. J gave up 4 bases and V 4 bases, and 8 bases lay outside the gene matches. CDR1 and CDR2 (germline): SGHNT, YYREEE (reference sequence). CDR3 length: 15 residues. The TCR sequence derives from a human donor in a cohort sampled during active COVID-19. Sequencing was performed on peripheral blood. The chain carries TRBV5-4 and TRBJ2-1, with 7 bases lining up with TRBD2. This CDR3 reads CASSPGASGYNEQFF. The CDR3 DNA reads TGTGCCAGCAGCCCTGGGGCTAGCGGATACAATGAGCAGTTCTTC.